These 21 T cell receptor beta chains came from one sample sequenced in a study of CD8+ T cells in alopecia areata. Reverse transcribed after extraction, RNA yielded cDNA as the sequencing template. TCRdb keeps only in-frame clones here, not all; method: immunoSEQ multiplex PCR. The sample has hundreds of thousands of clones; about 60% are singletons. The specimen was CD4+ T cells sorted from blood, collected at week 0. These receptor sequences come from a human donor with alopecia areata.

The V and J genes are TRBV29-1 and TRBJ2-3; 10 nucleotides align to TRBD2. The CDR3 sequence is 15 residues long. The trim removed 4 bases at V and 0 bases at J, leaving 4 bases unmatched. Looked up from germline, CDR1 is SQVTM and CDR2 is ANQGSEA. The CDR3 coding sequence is TGCAGCGTTGTTTTGACTAGCGGGAGCACAGATACGCAGTATTTT. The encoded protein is CSVVLTSGSTDTQYF.

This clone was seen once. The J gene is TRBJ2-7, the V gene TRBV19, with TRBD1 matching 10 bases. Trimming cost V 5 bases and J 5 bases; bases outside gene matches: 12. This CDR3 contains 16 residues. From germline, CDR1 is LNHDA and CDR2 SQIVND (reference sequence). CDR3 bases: TGTGCCAGTAGTCGAGGGACAGGGGTGATTATGGACGAGCAGTACTTC. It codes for CASSRGTGVIMDEQYF.

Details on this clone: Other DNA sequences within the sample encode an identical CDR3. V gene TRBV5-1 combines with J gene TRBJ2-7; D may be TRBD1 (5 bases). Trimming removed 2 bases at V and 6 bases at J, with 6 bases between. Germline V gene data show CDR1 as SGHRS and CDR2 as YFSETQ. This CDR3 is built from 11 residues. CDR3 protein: CASSFTGEQYF. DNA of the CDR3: TGCGCCAGCAGCTTCACAGGCGAGCAGTACTTC.

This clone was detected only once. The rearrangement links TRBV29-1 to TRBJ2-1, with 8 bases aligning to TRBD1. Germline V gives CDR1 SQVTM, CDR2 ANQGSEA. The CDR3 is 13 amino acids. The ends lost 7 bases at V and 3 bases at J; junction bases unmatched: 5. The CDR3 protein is CSADRGDYNEQFF. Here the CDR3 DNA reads TGCAGCGCCGACAGGGGCGACTACAATGAGCAGTTCTTC.

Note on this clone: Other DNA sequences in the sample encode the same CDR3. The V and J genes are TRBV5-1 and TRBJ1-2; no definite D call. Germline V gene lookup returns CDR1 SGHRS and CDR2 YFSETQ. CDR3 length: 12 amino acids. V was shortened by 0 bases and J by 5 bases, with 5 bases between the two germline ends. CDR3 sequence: CASSLAGYGYTF. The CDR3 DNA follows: TGCGCCAGCAGCTTGGCGGGGTATGGCTACACCTTC.

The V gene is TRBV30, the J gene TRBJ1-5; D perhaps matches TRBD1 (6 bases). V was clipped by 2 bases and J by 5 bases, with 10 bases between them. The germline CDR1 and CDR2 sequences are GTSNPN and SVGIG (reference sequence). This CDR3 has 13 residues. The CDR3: CAWSYRVDQPQHF. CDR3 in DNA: TGTGCCTGGAGTTACAGGGTCGATCAGCCCCAGCATTTT.

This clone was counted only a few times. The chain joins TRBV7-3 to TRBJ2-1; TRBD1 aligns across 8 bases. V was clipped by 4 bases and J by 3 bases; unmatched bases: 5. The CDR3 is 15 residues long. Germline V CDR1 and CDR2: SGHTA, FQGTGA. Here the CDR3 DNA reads TGTGCCAGCAGCTCCGGACAGGGAGTCTACAATGAGCAGTTCTTC. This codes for CASSSGQGVYNEQFF.

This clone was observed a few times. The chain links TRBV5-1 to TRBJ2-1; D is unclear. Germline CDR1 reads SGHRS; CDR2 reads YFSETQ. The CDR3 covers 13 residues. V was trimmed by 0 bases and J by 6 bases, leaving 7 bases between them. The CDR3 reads CASSLVDVNEQFF. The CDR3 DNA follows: TGCGCCAGCAGCTTGGTCGACGTCAATGAGCAGTTCTTC. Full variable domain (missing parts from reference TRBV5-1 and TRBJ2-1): KAGVTQTPRYLIKTRGQQVTLSCSPISGHRSVSWYQQTPGQGLQFLFEYFSETQRNKGNFPGRFSGRQFSNSRSEMNVSTLELGDSALYLCASSLVDVNEQFFGPGTRLTVL.

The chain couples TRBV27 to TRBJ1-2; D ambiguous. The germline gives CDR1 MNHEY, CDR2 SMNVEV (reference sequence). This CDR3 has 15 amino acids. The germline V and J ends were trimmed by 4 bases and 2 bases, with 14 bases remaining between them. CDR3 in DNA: TGTGCCAGCAGTTCACCCAGGCCGTCCAACTATGGCTACACCTTC. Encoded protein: CASSSPRPSNYGYTF.

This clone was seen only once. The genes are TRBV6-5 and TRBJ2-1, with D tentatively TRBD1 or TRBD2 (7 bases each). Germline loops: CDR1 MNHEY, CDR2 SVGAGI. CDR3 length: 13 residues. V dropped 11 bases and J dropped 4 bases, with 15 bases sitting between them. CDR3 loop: CASRQGGYNEQFF. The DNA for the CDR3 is TGTGCCTCACGTCAGGGGGGGTACAATGAGCAGTTCTTC.

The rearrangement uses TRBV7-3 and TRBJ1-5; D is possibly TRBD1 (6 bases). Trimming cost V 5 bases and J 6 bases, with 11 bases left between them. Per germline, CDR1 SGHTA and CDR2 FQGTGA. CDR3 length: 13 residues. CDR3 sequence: CASSVQQGQPQHF. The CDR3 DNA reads TGTGCCAGCAGCGTCCAACAGGGTCAGCCCCAGCATTTT.

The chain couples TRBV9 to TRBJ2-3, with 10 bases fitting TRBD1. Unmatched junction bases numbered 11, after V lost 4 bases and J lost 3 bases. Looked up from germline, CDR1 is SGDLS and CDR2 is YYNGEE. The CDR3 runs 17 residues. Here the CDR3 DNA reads TGTGCCAGCAGCTCAACCTACCGGGACAGGGGAACAGATACGCAGTATTTT. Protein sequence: CASSSTYRDRGTDTQYF.

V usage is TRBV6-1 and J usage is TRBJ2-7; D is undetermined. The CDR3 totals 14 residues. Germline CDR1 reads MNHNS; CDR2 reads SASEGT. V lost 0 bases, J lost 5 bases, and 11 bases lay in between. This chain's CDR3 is CASSEAGYENEQYF. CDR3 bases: TGTGCCAGCAGTGAAGCGGGATACGAGAACGAGCAGTACTTC.

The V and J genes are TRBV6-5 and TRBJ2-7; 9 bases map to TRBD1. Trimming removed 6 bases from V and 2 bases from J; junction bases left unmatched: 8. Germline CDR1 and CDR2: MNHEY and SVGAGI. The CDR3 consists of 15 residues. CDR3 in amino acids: CASSPGTGPAYEQYF. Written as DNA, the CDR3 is TGTGCCAGCAGCCCTGGGACAGGGCCTGCCTACGAGCAGTACTTC.

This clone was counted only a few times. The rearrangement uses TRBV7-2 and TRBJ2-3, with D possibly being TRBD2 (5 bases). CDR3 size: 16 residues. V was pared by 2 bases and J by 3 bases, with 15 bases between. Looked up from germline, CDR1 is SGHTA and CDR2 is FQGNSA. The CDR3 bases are TGTGCCAGCAGCTTACGTTTACTAGTCGGTACAGATACGCAGTATTTT. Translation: CASSLRLLVGTDTQYF. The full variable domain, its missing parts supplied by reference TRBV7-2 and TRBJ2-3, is GAGVSQSPSNKVTEKGKDVELRCDPISGHTALYWYRQSLGQGLEFLIYFQGNSAPDKSGLPSDRFSAERTGGSVSTLTIQRTQQEDSAVYLCASSLRLLVGTDTQYFGPGTRLTVL.

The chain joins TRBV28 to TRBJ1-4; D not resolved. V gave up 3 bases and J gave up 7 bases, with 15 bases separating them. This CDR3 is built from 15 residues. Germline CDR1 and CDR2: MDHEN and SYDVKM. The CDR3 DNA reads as TGTGCCAGCAGTTTGCTTTCCTCTAATCTTGAAAAACTGTTTTTT. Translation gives CASSLLSSNLEKLFF.

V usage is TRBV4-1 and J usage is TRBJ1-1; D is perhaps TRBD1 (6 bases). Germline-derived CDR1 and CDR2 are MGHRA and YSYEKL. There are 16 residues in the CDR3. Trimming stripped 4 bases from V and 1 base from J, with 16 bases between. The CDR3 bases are TGCGCCAGCAGCCCCGGACAGCCCAGAGGGAACACTGAAGCTTTCTTT. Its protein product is CASSPGQPRGNTEAFF.

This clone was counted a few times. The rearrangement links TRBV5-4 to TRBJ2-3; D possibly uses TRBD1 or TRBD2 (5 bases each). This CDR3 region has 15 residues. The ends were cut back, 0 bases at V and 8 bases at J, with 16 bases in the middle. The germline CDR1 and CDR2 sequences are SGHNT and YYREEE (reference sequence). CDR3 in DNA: TGTGCCAGCAGCTTGGATTTAGCGCAGGGCGGTACGCAGTATTTT. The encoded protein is CASSLDLAQGGTQYF. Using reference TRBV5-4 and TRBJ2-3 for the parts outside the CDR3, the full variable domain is ETGVTQSPTHLIKTRGQQVTLRCSSQSGHNTVSWYQQALGQGPQFIFQYYREEENGRGNFPPRFSGLQFPNYSSELNVNALELDDSALYLCASSLDLAQGGTQYFGPGTRLTVL.

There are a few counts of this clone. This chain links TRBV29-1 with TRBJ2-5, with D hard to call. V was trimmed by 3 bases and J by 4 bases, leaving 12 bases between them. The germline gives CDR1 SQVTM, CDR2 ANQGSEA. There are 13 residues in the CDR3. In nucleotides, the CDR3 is TGCAGCGTTGACCGCAAGAGGTCAGAGACCCAGTACTTC. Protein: CSVDRKRSETQYF. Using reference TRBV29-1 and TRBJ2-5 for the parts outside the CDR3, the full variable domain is SAVISQKPSRDICQRGTSLTIQCQVDSQVTMMFWYRQQPGQSLTLIATANQGSEATYESGFVIDKFPISRPNLTFSTLTVSNMSPEDSSIYLCSVDRKRSETQYFGPGTRLLVL.

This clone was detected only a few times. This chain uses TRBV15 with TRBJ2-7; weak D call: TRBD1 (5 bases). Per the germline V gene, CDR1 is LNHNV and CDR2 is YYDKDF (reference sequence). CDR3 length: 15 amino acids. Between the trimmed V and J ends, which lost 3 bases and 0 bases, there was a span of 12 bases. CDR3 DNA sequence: TGTGCCACCAGCAGCCGGCAAGGGGCCTCCTACGAGCAGTACTTC. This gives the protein CATSSRQGASYEQYF.

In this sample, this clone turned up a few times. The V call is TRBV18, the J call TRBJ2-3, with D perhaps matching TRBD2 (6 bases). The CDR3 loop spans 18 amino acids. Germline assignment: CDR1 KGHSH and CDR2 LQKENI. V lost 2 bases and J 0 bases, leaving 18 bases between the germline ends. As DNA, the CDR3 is TGTGCCAGCTCACCATTAACTTCTCAACGGGGGAGCACAGATACGCAGTATTTT. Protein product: CASSPLTSQRGSTDTQYF.